These 31 T cell receptor beta chains were all obtained from the same sample, sequenced in a study of T cells after yellow fever vaccination. A single record per CDR3 protein comes from TCRdb applying MiXCR to the 5' RACE reads. The sample records about 370,000 distinct CDR3 sequences, 11% being singletons. The sequences come from PBMCs, collected on the day of the first yellow fever vaccination. The receptors come from a man in his late teens or twenties who received the YFV17D yellow fever vaccine.

This clonotype occurred many times. V is TRBV5-1 and J is TRBJ2-7, with D hard to call. The CDR3 consists of 13 residues. CDR1 is SGHRS, CDR2 YFSETQ, per germline. The V end was cut by 1 base, the J end by 2 bases, with 7 bases between. DNA of the CDR3: TGCGCCAGCAGCTTGCGTCCCCCCTACGAGCAGTACTTC. This codes for CASSLRPPYEQYF.

The CDR3 spells CASSSQGATAYEQYV. For the CDR3, the DNA is TGTGCCAGCAGCTCACAGGGGGCGACCGCCTACGAGCAGTACGTC. J is TRBJ2-7 and V is TRBV12-3 or TRBV12-4; 9 bases are a match to TRBD1. CDR3 length: 15 amino acids. V gave up 6 bases and J gave up 2 bases; unmatched junction bases: 8.

The gene calls are TRBV5-4 and TRBJ2-1, with D possibly TRBD2 on 7 matching bases. The ends were cut back, 0 bases at V and 2 bases at J, with 12 bases in the middle. CDR3 size: 16 residues. In germline, CDR1 is SGHNT, CDR2 YYREEE (reference sequence). In DNA form, the CDR3 reads TGTGCCAGCAGCTTGGGTCGCGGGGGCCCCTACAATGAGCAGTTCTTC. It is translated as CASSLGRGGPYNEQFF.

The DNA for the CDR3 is TGTGCCAGCGGTCGGGGTAGCGGGGGATACGAGCAGTACTTC. Encoded protein: CASGRGSGGYEQYF. J is TRBJ2-7 and V is TRBV9; the match to TRBD2 covers 9 bases. In germline, CDR1 is SGDLS, CDR2 YYNGEE. The CDR3 has 14 amino acids. With 7 bases clipped from V and 4 bases from J, the junction kept 9 bases outside the gene matches.

The chain combines TRBV9 with TRBJ2-6; 11 bases fit TRBD1. This CDR3 contains 18 residues. Germline trimming cut 0 bases from V and 1 base from J; bases unmatched to any gene: 3. Germline CDR1 and CDR2: SGDLS and YYNGEE. CDR3 loop: CASSVVGQGASGANVLTF. Written as DNA, the CDR3 is TGTGCCAGCAGCGTAGTAGGACAGGGGGCTTCTGGGGCCAACGTCCTGACTTTC.

This rearrangement joins TRBV7-2 to TRBJ1-3; D unresolved. Trimming removed 1 base at V and 0 bases at J, with 10 bases between. CDR3 length equals 16 residues. Germline V lookup: CDR1 SGHTA, CDR2 FQGNSA. The CDR3 nucleotides read TGTGCCAGCAGCTTAGACCCCCCCCTCTCTGGAAACACCATATATTTT. Protein: CASSLDPPLSGNTIYF.

This clonotype was counted once. The chain employs TRBV28 and TRBJ1-4, with no clear D. Germline V lookup: CDR1 MDHEN, CDR2 SYDVKM. The CDR3 consists of 15 residues. Trimming took 6 bases from V and 3 from J, leaving 14 bases between them. The CDR3, as DNA: TGTGCCAGCAGCATTCCGGGGTACCCTAATGAAAAACTGTTTTTT. Its translation: CASSIPGYPNEKLFF.

This clonotype was seen more than once but under ten times. The J gene is TRBJ2-1, the V gene TRBV5-1; 8 bases are a match to TRBD1. Germline loops: CDR1 SGHRS, CDR2 YFSETQ. The junction had 4 bases not matched to a gene; V was cut back by 3 bases and J by 5 bases. This CDR3 has 14 amino acids. Written as DNA, the CDR3 is TGCGCCAGCAGCTGGAGACAGGGGAACAATGAGCAGTTCTTC. It yields the protein CASSWRQGNNEQFF.

The V gene is TRBV11-2, the J gene TRBJ2-2, with D perhaps TRBD2 (5 bases). V was pared by 4 bases and J by 5 bases, with 20 bases between. Germline lookup yields CDR1 SGHAT and CDR2 FQNNGV. This CDR3 has 17 residues. The DNA of the CDR3 is TGTGCCAGCAGCTCCCGCCATGACCCCCGGAGGACCGGGGAGCTGTTTTTT. This sequence encodes CASSSRHDPRRTGELFF.

V usage is TRBV6-1 and J usage is TRBJ2-7; TRBD2 matches 7 bases. V trimming: 8 bases; J trimming: 4 bases; junction bases outside the gene matches: 11. The CDR3 sequence is 14 residues long. From germline, CDR1 is MNHNS and CDR2 SASEGT. CDR3 coding DNA: TGTGCCAGCCAAGGGCGGGGGTTACCTTACGAGCAGTACTTC. Translated: CASQGRGLPYEQYF.

The rearrangement uses TRBV7-8 and TRBJ2-2; the D gene is possibly TRBD1 (6 bases). V lost 5 bases and J lost 1, with 20 bases in between. Germline V gives CDR1 SGHVS, CDR2 FQNEAQ. The CDR3 length is 18 residues. DNA of the CDR3: TGTGCCAGCAGCCCCCGGCGGTTTGGCAGGGGGAACACCGGGGAGCTGTTTTTT. Translating gives CASSPRRFGRGNTGELFF.

The V gene is TRBV4-1, the J gene TRBJ2-5; D may be TRBD1 (6 bases). The V end was cut by 0 bases, the J end by 2 bases, with 10 bases between. Looked up from germline, CDR1 is MGHRA and CDR2 is YSYEKL. The CDR3 consists of 15 residues. The CDR3 nucleotides read TGCGCCAGCAGCCAAGATCTGGGGACACAAGAGACCCAGTACTTC. Translation: CASSQDLGTQETQYF.

This clonotype occurred a few times. This chain joins TRBV6-5 and TRBJ2-7; possibly TRBD2 for D (5 bases). V was clipped by 2 bases and J by 2 bases, with 13 bases between them. Germline V CDR1 and CDR2: MNHEY, SVGAGI. The CDR3 covers 15 residues. The CDR3 DNA reads as TGTGCCAGCAGTTACCGGCCGGGGAACACCTACGAGCAGTACTTC. Amino acid sequence: CASSYRPGNTYEQYF.

The sample holds a few counts of this clonotype. The V call is TRBV20-1, the J call TRBJ1-1; no definite D call. Looked up from germline, CDR1 is DFQATT and CDR2 is SNEGSKA (reference sequence). This CDR3 is built from 14 residues. Trimming cost V 6 bases and J 0 bases, with 14 bases left between them. The CDR3 DNA sequence: TGCAGTGCCGAGTTCGGTGCCATGAACACTGAAGCTTTCTTT. It specifies CSAEFGAMNTEAFF.

This chain joins TRBV12-3 or TRBV12-4 and TRBJ1-2; no clear D gene. The CDR3 spans 13 residues. The V gene lost 3 bases and the J gene lost 1 base, with 6 bases spanning the gap. Here the CDR3 DNA reads TGTGCCAGCAGTTTCCTGCTTAACTATGGCTACACCTTC. Translating gives CASSFLLNYGYTF.

This clonotype was seen a few times. CDR3 residues: CSVYQGETQYF. Written as DNA, the CDR3 is TGCAGCGTTTATCAGGGAGAGACCCAGTACTTC. The chain joins TRBV29-1 to TRBJ2-5; D possibly corresponds to TRBD1 (5 bases). V dropped 5 bases and J dropped 4 bases, with 8 bases sitting between them. The CDR3 totals 11 residues. Germline V gene data show CDR1 as SQVTM and CDR2 as ANQGSEA.

The sample holds many counts of this clonotype. The chain joins TRBV28 to TRBJ1-2, with D tentatively TRBD1 (5 bases). Germline values: CDR1 MDHEN, CDR2 SYDVKM. The CDR3 is 17 residues long. V was shortened by 5 bases and J by 6 bases, with 25 bases between the two germline ends. The CDR3 region is CASSPATGTARVDGYTF. The CDR3 DNA follows: TGTGCCAGCAGTCCTGCCACCGGGACCGCCCGGGTCGATGGCTACACCTTC.

This clonotype was counted only a few times. The J gene is TRBJ1-1, the V gene TRBV20-1; no firm D call. The CDR3 consists of 14 residues. The germline V gene encodes CDR1 DFQATT and CDR2 SNEGSKA (reference sequence). Deletions cut 1 base from V and 0 bases from J, with 9 bases between. The CDR3 loop is CSARVLTLNTEAFF. CDR3 nucleotide sequence: TGCAGTGCTAGAGTCTTGACACTGAACACTGAAGCTTTCTTT.

The chain joins TRBV14 to TRBJ2-1; D perhaps matches TRBD2 (6 bases). V was cut by 0 bases and J by 4 bases, with 13 bases left in between. Germline CDR1 is SGHDN and CDR2 is FVKESK. The CDR3 sequence is 16 residues long. The CDR3 loop is CASSQDDPGEYNEQFF. For the CDR3, the DNA is TGTGCCAGCAGCCAAGATGACCCGGGGGAGTACAATGAGCAGTTCTTC.

The chain carries TRBV6-1 and TRBJ2-1; D not resolved. V gave up 5 bases and J gave up 10 bases, with 12 bases separating them. CDR1 is MNHNS, CDR2 SASEGT, per germline. The length of the CDR3 is 12 residues. The CDR3 region has the DNA TGTGCCAGCAGTCTTAGGACCTACGAGCAGTTCTTC. It yields the protein CASSLRTYEQFF.

This clonotype was counted at least ten times. The chain joins TRBV28 to TRBJ2-7, with TRBD1 matching 8 bases. V was clipped by 4 bases and J by 3 bases; unmatched bases: 8. The germline V gene has CDR1 MDHEN and CDR2 SYDVKM. The CDR3 loop spans 15 amino acids. The CDR3 DNA follows: TGTGCCAGCAGTTCTAACAGGGGGTTTGACTACGAGCAGTACGTC. Amino acid sequence: CASSSNRGFDYEQYV.

This clonotype was seen only a few times. The J gene is TRBJ1-4, the V gene TRBV19; 7 nucleotides line up with TRBD1. Germline V lookup: CDR1 LNHDA, CDR2 SQIVND (reference sequence). The CDR3 length is 16 residues. Germline trimming cut 6 bases from V and 0 bases from J; bases unmatched to any gene: 7. CDR3 protein: CASSQRQGPTNEKLFF. The CDR3 coding sequence is TGTGCCAGTAGCCAACGACAGGGACCAACTAATGAAAAACTGTTTTTT.

This clonotype was seen more than once but under ten times. The chain has TRBV5-4 and TRBJ2-3, with D maybe TRBD1 (5 bases). The CDR3 consists of 15 residues. The germline gives CDR1 SGHNT, CDR2 YYREEE (reference sequence). V gave up 7 bases and J gave up 4 bases, with 19 bases separating them. DNA for the CDR3: TGTGCCAGCGGCCTGGGGCACCTGGGTCCAGATACGCAGTATTTT. The encoded protein is CASGLGHLGPDTQYF.

The chain joins TRBV7-2 to TRBJ1-4; 10 bases agree with TRBD1. This CDR3 contains 16 residues. V gave up 5 bases and J gave up 3 bases; unmatched junction bases: 6. Germline V gene sequence: CDR1 SGHTA, CDR2 FQGNSA. CDR3 in DNA: TGTGCCAGCAGCCCGCGACAGGGGGCCCCTAATGAAAAACTGTTTTTT. This gives the protein CASSPRQGAPNEKLFF.

This rearrangement joins TRBV4-2 to TRBJ2-1; unclear D gene. The V gene's germline CDR1 is LGHNA and CDR2 YNFKEQ. CDR3 length: 16 amino acids. With 0 bases removed from V and 6 bases from J, the gap between germline ends came to 15 bases. The CDR3 protein is CASSQDEGMLINEQFF. The CDR3 DNA is TGTGCCAGCAGCCAAGATGAAGGGATGCTGATCAATGAGCAGTTCTTC.

This chain uses TRBV7-9 with TRBJ2-5, with D perhaps TRBD1 (6 bases). V was shortened by 4 bases and J by 4 bases, with 16 bases between the two germline ends. The V gene's germline CDR1 is SEHNR and CDR2 FQNEAQ (reference sequence). This CDR3 is 15 amino acids long. CDR3 nucleotide sequence: TGTGCCAGCAGCTCTGTACAGGGCGGATCAGAGACCCAGTACTTC. This gives the protein CASSSVQGGSETQYF.

This clonotype was counted at least ten times. This sequence joins TRBV4-3 and TRBJ2-7, with D uncertain. The CDR3 totals 13 residues. Trimming shortened V by 1 base and J by 7 bases, and 11 bases separated the two germline ends. Germline V gene data show CDR1 as LGHNA and CDR2 as YSLEER. The CDR3 nucleotides read TGCGCCAGCAGCCAAGTCCCCCCGAGAGAGCAGTACTTC. Protein product: CASSQVPPREQYF.

The chain uses TRBV9 and TRBJ1-2; 7 nucleotides align to TRBD1. Trimming removed 2 bases from V and 4 bases from J; junction bases left unmatched: 5. The CDR3 is made up of 14 amino acids. CDR1 and CDR2 from the germline V gene are SGDLS and YYNGEE. CDR3 residues: CASSVLDRVYGYTF. The CDR3 DNA reads as TGTGCCAGCAGCGTCCTCGACAGGGTCTATGGCTACACCTTC.

The chain recombines TRBV7-2 with TRBJ2-2, with unresolved D. The CDR3 has 16 residues. Germline V CDR1 and CDR2: SGHTA, FQGNSA. V was clipped by 5 bases and J by 5 bases, with 18 bases between them. The CDR3 nucleotides read TGTGCCAGCAGCCCCCGGTCCCGCGGAGTGACCGGGGAGCTGTTTTTT. Translating gives CASSPRSRGVTGELFF.

This clonotype was detected a few times. This chain joins TRBV20-1 and TRBJ1-3; D uncertain. V lost 1 base to trimming and J lost 4 bases, with 8 bases between them. The CDR3 is made up of 13 amino acids. Germline assignment: CDR1 DFQATT and CDR2 SNEGSKA (reference sequence). This CDR3 is CSARGAEGNTIYF. The CDR3, as DNA: TGCAGTGCTAGAGGGGCCGAAGGAAACACCATATATTTT.

The J gene is TRBJ1-2, the V gene TRBV18; 8 nucleotides line up with TRBD1. CDR1 KGHSH and CDR2 LQKENI come from the germline V gene. V was clipped by 3 bases and J by 0 bases; unmatched bases: 0. This CDR3 comprises 14 residues. The CDR3 reads CASSPTGANYGYTF. DNA of the CDR3: TGTGCCAGCTCACCGACAGGGGCTAACTATGGCTACACCTTC.